These T cell receptor beta chains were read from a single sample in a study of monozygotic twins with inflammatory bowel disease. TCRdb derives one entry per CDR3 protein from the 5' RACE reads, leaving out DNA. This table holds over 35,000 distinct CDR3 sequences. Sample: blood. These receptors all come from a human donor with ulcerative colitis or Crohn's disease, or a healthy co-twin of an affected twin (not recorded which). The CDR3 runs from the conserved cysteine through the conserved F or W. Clone sizes are given selectively: once, few, many, or a class where the clone is expanded.

j_call clone_size v_call cdr3_aa
TRBJ1-6 . TRBV27 CASSLAGFNSPLHF
TRBJ2-1 . TRBV6-1 CASGARGQGNNEQFF
TRBJ1-3 . TRBV12-3/TRBV12-4 CASKGAGGNTIYF
TRBJ2-1 . TRBV5-1 CASSPEPGTGSTNEQFF
TRBJ2-7 . TRBV5-1 CASSLGSGRTYEQYF
TRBJ2-5 . TRBV29-1 CSVEGVDRHQETQYF
TRBJ2-1 . TRBV19 CASSTRAGGGYNEQFF
TRBJ1-1 . TRBV10-2 CASSEPQGGSNTEAFF
TRBJ2-2 . TRBV28 CASSPPRGTSGIRDTGELFF
TRBJ2-7 medium-sized TRBV20-1 CSAKDVGRGGSLFDITYEQYF
TRBJ2-1 . TRBV20-1 CSARGLRDSTYNEQFF
TRBJ2-1 . TRBV12-3/TRBV12-4 CASRVFNEQFF